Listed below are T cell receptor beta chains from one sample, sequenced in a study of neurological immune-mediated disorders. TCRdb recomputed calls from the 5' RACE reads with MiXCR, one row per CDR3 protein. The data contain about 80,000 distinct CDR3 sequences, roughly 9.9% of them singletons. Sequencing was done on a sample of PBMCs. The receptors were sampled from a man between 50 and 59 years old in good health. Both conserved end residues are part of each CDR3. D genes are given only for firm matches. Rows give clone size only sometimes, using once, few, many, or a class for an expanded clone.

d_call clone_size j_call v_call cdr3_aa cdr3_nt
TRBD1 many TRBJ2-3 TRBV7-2 CASSARDRSTDTQYF TGTGCCAGCAGCGCGCGGGACAGGAGCACAGATACGCAGTATTTT
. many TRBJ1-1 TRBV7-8 CASSSQVISEAFF TGTGCCAGCAGCTCACAGGTCATAAGTGAAGCTTTCTTT
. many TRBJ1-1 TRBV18 CASSPSYIEAFF TGTGCCAGCTCACCATCGTACATTGAAGCTTTCTTT
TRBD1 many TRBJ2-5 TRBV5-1 CASSSGTGHQETQYF TGCGCCAGCAGCTCCGGGACAGGGCACCAAGAGACCCAGTACTTC
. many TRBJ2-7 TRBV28 CASNGGGGSGPKYEQYF TGTGCCAGCAATGGAGGGGGAGGGAGTGGTCCCAAGTACGAGCAGTACTTC
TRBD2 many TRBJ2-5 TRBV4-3 CASSQASGFQETQYF TGCGCCAGCAGCCAAGCTAGCGGGTTCCAAGAGACCCAGTACTTC
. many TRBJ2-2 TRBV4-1 CASSQQGSTGELFF TGCGCCAGCAGCCAACAGGGGTCCACCGGGGAGCTGTTTTTT
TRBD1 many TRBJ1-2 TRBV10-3 CAISERTGEGYGYTF TGTGCCATCAGTGAGAGGACAGGGGAAGGCTATGGCTACACCTTC
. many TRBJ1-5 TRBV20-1 CSARDADSVNQPQHF TGCAGTGCTAGAGATGCCGACAGCGTCAATCAGCCCCAGCATTTT
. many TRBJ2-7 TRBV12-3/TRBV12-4 CASRQETTYEQYF TGTGCCAGCAGACAGGAAACCACCTACGAGCAGTACTTC
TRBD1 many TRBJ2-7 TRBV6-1 CASSERTGPYEQYF TGTGCCAGCAGTGAAAGGACAGGACCCTACGAGCAGTACTTC
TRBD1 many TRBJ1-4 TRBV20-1 CSATAGDRGISTNEKLFF TGCAGTGCTACGGCGGGGGACAGGGGCATTTCAACTAATGAAAAACTGTTTTTT
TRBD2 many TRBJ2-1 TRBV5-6 CASRPSGRQPGQFF TGTGCCAGCAGGCCTAGCGGGAGACAACCGGGGCAGTTCTTC
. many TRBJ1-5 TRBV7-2 CASSRSGVGNQPQHF TGTGCCAGCAGCCGTAGTGGGGTGGGTAATCAGCCCCAGCATTTT
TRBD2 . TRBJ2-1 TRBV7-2 CASSQGLAAHNEQFF TGTGCCAGCAGCCAAGGACTAGCGGCTCACAATGAGCAGTTCTTC
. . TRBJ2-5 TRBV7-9 CASSLQGQNQETQYF TGTGCCAGCAGCCTTCAGGGGCAGAATCAAGAGACCCAGTACTTC
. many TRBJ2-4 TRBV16 CASSQSAGEGNIQYF TGTGCCAGCAGCCAATCGGCAGGGGAGGGAAACATTCAGTACTTC
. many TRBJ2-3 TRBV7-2 CASSLGHSTDTQYF TGTGCCAGCAGCTTAGGACACAGCACAGATACGCAGTATTTT
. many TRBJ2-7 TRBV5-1 CASSFDLSYEQYF TGCGCCAGCAGCTTTGATCTCTCCTACGAGCAGTACTTC
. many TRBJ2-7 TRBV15 CATSRDRGRSYEQYF TGTGCCACCAGCAGAGATCGGGGGCGCTCCTACGAGCAGTACTTC
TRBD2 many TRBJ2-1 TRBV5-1 CASNPRTSGGHNEQFF TGCGCCAGCAACCCTAGGACTAGCGGGGGGCACAATGAGCAGTTCTTC
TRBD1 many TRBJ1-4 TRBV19 CASKGQGNSNEKLFF TGTGCCAGTAAAGGACAGGGGAACTCTAATGAAAAACTGTTTTTT
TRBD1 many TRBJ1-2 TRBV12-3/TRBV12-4 CASRDRDRAYGYTF TGTGCCAGCAGAGACCGGGACAGAGCCTATGGCTACACCTTC
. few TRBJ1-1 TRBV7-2 CASRLGGVGGTEAFF TGTGCCAGCAGGCTCGGGGGGGTCGGGGGCACTGAAGCTTTCTTT
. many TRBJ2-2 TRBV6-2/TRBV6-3 CASSLDGRAWTGELFF TGTGCCAGCAGTCTGGACGGGAGAGCTTGGACCGGGGAGCTGTTTTTT
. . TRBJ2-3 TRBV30 CALDLSSDTQYF TGTGCCCTGGACCTCAGTTCAGATACGCAGTATTTT
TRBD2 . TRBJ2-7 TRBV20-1 CSAQTSGSSYEQYF TGCAGTGCCCAGACTAGCGGAAGCTCCTACGAGCAGTACTTC
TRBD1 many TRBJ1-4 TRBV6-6 CASSQDRGGKLFF TGTGCCAGCAGTCAGGACAGGGGTGGGAAACTGTTTTTT
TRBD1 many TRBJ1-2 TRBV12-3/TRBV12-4 CASSLPGGYGYTF TGTGCCAGCAGTTTACCAGGGGGCTATGGCTACACCTTC